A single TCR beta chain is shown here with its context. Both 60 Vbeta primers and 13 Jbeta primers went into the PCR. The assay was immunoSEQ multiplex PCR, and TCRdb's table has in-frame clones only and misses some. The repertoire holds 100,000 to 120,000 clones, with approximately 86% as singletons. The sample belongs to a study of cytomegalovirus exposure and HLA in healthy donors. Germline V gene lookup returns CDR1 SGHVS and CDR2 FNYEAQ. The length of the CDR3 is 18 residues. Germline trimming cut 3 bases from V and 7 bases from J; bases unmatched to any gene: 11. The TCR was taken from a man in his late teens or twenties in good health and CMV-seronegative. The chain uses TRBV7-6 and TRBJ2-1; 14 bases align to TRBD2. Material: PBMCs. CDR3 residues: CASSFPSGTSGRSNEQFF. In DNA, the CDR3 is TGTGCCAGCAGCTTCCCCTCGGGGACTAGCGGGAGATCGAATGAGCAGTTCTTC.